Listed below are T cell receptor beta chains from one sample, sequenced in a study of CD8+ T cells in alopecia areata. Assay used: immunoSEQ multiplex PCR; TCRdb lists only in-frame clones, some missing. The sample yields about 120,000 clones, about 51% seen once. Material for sequencing was NKG2D-low CD8+ T cells sorted from blood. These receptors were obtained from a human donor with alopecia areata. CDR3s include the opening cysteine and the closing phenylalanine or tryptophan. A D gene is named only where the DNA matches it firmly. Clone size appears in some rows only: once, few, many, or a class for an expanded clone.

V gene	J gene	D gene	clone size	CDR3 protein	CDR3 DNA
TRBV9	TRBJ1-2	.	.	CASSVDQTGRQHGYTF	TGTGCCAGCAGCGTAGACCAGACAGGCCGCCAGCATGGCTACACCTTC
TRBV30	TRBJ1-2	.	.	CAWRMTQGPYGYTF	TGTGCCTGGAGGATGACACAGGGTCCCTATGGCTACACCTTC
TRBV5-6	TRBJ2-5	.	.	CASSLAGTQYF	TGTGCCAGCAGCCTCGCGGGAACCCAGTACTTC
TRBV29-1	TRBJ2-5	.	.	CSVPTRTEQETQYF	TGCAGCGTTCCCACGAGGACTGAACAAGAGACCCAGTACTTC
TRBV30	TRBJ2-1	.	.	CAWSLGNEQFF	TGTGCCTGGAGTTTAGGCAATGAGCAGTTCTTC
TRBV27	TRBJ2-7	TRBD2	once	CASSLGGNYEQYF	TGTGCCAGCAGTTTGGGAGGGAACTACGAGCAGTACTTC
TRBV29-1	TRBJ1-1	.	once	CSVGEGLNTEAFF	TGCAGCGTTGGGGAGGGATTGAACACTGAAGCTTTCTTT
TRBV21-1	TRBJ2-7	.	few	CASSKKGWFYEQYF	TGTGCCAGCAGCAAAAAAGGGTGGTTCTACGAGCAGTACTTC
TRBV23-1	TRBJ1-5	.	.	CASRRRAFNQPQHF	TGCGCCAGCAGAAGACGAGCCTTCAATCAGCCCCAGCATTTT
TRBV7-9	TRBJ2-3	.	.	CASSPRSGTQYF	TGTGCCAGCAGCCCAAGAAGTGGAACGCAGTATTTT
TRBV6-4	TRBJ2-1	TRBD2	few	CASSATSGGANEQFF	TGTGCCAGCAGTGCGACTAGCGGGGGGGCCAATGAGCAGTTCTTC
TRBV11-2	TRBJ2-2	.	once	CASSLTGELFF	TGTGCCAGCAGCCTCACCGGGGAGCTGTTTTTT
TRBV21-1	TRBJ2-5	.	.	CATATGAGAQETQYF	TGTGCCACAGCGACGGGGGCGGGGGCTCAAGAGACCCAGTACTTC
TRBV4-1	TRBJ2-3	TRBD1	.	CASSQGQGSTDTQYF	TGCGCCAGCAGCCAAGGACAGGGGAGTACAGATACGCAGTATTTT
TRBV5-1	TRBJ2-3	TRBD2	.	CASSLELAGGPSTDTQYF	TGCGCCAGCAGCTTGGAGCTAGCGGGGGGGCCAAGCACAGATACGCAGTATTTT
TRBV18	TRBJ2-5	.	.	CASSPGEETQYF	TGTGCCAGCTCACCGGGGGAAGAGACCCAGTACTTC